This TCR beta chain was found in a study of blood T cell repertoires in COVID-19 (dated by TCRdb to about 2020). Regarding the study in general: The collaborator samples originated in the United States, Italy and Spain and spanned the acute and convalescent phases of COVID-19. The prospective study material was composed of cDNA or gDNA derived from T cells, B-cell-depleted T cells, or PBMCs. The repertoires were made available in a free public database intended to serve as a resource for research on the immune response to SARS-CoV-2. Where HLA class I and class II types were available, the types were taken from metadata supplied by the sample provider, not from assay-based typing. The sample metadata nearly always contained a de-identified subject ID, COVID-19 status, age in years and sex. The samples were drawn from the first 160 participants of the ongoing ImmuneRACE study and from more than 1,000 subjects provided by 6 global collaborators. Deeply sampled blood TCRbeta repertoires from subjects exposed to, actively infected with, or recovered from COVID-19 were included in the dataset.

On this clone: Its antigen remains undetermined. It has no much larger one-base neighbor in the sample; base qualities were not kept.

According to the germline V gene (reference sequence), CDR1 reads LGHDT and CDR2 reads YNNKEL. The CDR3 holds 16 amino acids from the cysteine to the phenylalanine. Here the CDR3 DNA is all that survives: 48 bases in frame from base 1. Unmatched junction bases come to 7, with V trimmed by 4 bases and J by 2 bases. Study-wide findings and limitations: The amount of clinical and demographic metadata varied by source and participant and was provided uncurated.

TCRbeta CDR3 regions were amplified from genomic DNA by means of the immunoSEQ Assay, a bias-controlled multiplex PCR. As for the authors' bioinformatics: The number of nucleated cells in each sample was estimated by amplification of reference gene primers within the assay. To quantify the absolute abundance of each unique TCRbeta CDR3 rearrangement, sequence reads were collapsed and filtered. For each sample, productive Simpson clonality was calculated as the square root of Simpson's diversity index across productive rearrangements. The immuneACCESS repertoire file appears here via TCRdb, limited to in-frame rearrangements. These files lack a portion of the clones; in checked studies, under half of the deficit traces to unresolved V genes, and the cause of the others is not known. The DNA was the basis for D and trimming; V, J and clone size are from that table. The sample table contains roughly 200,000 clones; only one count was recorded for around 75% of them. Jointly, the top ten make up approximately 5.9% of the sample.

At one collaborating source in Seattle, patients were enrolled during active infection and were followed longitudinally through the course of disease. Whole blood was collected in K2EDTA tubes by collaborating institutions according to the institutions' own protocols. Collaborator samples were shipped for TCRbeta analysis as frozen whole blood, isolated PBMCs, or DNA extracted from either sample type. The source material was peripheral blood. This receptor was taken from a woman between 35 and 50 years old with COVID-19, enrolled during active disease. The chain is encoded by TRBV3-1 (or the pseudogene TRBV3-2) joined to TRBJ2-7; TRBD1 aligns with 11 central bases. The CDR3 region reads CASSLYWTGGTYEQYF. DNA sequence: TGTGCCAGCAGCCTGTATTGGACAGGGGGCACCTACGAGCAGTACTTC.